The clone carrying this TCR beta chain was observed a single time. Source study methods: Amplification of reference gene primers was used by the study to estimate nucleated cell counts. The repertoire was sequenced with immunoSEQ multiplex PCR; TCRdb's copy has only in-frame clones and lacks some. The DNA gave D and trimming, while V, J and clone size come from that table. The table lists about 140,000 clones, roughly 84% of them singletons. V lost 6 bases to trimming and J lost 7 bases, with 13 bases between them. In germline, CDR1 is SQVTM, CDR2 ANQGSEA. This CDR3 comprises 12 residues. The data were taken from a study of blood T cell repertoires in COVID-19. The wider study: From the United States, Italy and Spain came samples of acute and convalescent COVID-19. From T cells, B-cell-depleted T cells, or PBMCs came the material, which was cDNA or gDNA.

This chain joins TRBV29-1 and TRBJ1-5; D is possibly TRBD1 (6 bases). Sequencing was carried out using peripheral blood. This clonotype originated in a human donor in a cohort sampled during active COVID-19. CDR3 DNA sequence: TGCAGCGTCGCGGACAGCAGGCAGCCCCAGCATTTT. Amino acid sequence: CSVADSRQPQHF.